This T cell receptor beta chain was sequenced in a study of T cells in Graves' hyperthyroidism and ophthalmopathy (dated 2019 in TCRdb). Concerning the study at large: Peripheral blood samples were taken at initial diagnosis, before any treatment was given. To identify distinguishing TCR V-J signatures, a discovery cohort of about 100 patients was used, comprising 43 with Graves' ophthalmopathy and under 60 with stable Graves' hyperthyroidism. An independent validation cohort of 18 to 20 hyperthyroidism patients and approximately 16 patients who later progressed to ophthalmopathy tested prospective prediction of ophthalmopathy. The 75 to 100 discovery patients were randomly divided into training and test sets at a 7:3 ratio. The study also compared thyroid tissue and blood T-cell repertoires from five or six Graves' hyperthyroidism patients. Once sampling was done, hyperthyroidism patients were given methimazole at a starting dose of 30 mg daily, whereas ophthalmopathy patients were given high-dose intravenous methylprednisolone. According to the paper, TCR Vbeta CDR3 sequencing was carried out on about 140 peripheral blood samples, which came from some 41 ophthalmopathy, fewer than 80 hyperthyroidism and roughly 17 progressor patients. Beyond this particular receptor, the publication reports: In validation, the model predicted progression to ophthalmopathy a median of around six months before onset, with 65% to 71% sensitivity and roughly 79% specificity. In cross-validation, a model built on a 13 V-J signature told ophthalmopathy apart from stable hyperthyroidism with over 85% sensitivity and approximately 81% specificity, and in testing the same model reached 80%/75%. Most expanded thyroid clonotypes (frequency above 0.001) were also found in blood, which suggests that blood repertoires may mirror thyroid immune responses. Sample size was not statistically predetermined, and blinding of investigators to group allocation was not performed.

The TCR beta CDR3 regions were amplified from RNA transcripts. The TCR CDR3 was subjected to a first round of RT-PCR using the HTBI primer set and the Qiagen OneStep RT-PCR kit. Libraries were constructed in a second round of multiplex PCR, after which size selection and purification were carried out. Paired-end sequencing of the libraries was performed with 100 bp reads on an Illumina HiSeq2000. Processing in the source paper ran as follows. SOAPnuke was used to process the raw data, throwing out any read that contained adapters or uncalled bases, had a mean Phred below 15, or lacked an exact constant-primer or identifier match. High-quality paired reads were merged using COPE v1.2.5, and each unique nucleotide sequence was defined as a clonotype. MiTCR v1.1 was used to align the clonotypes against IMGT TRBV, TRBD and TRBJ reference segments. The analysis included only V-J combinations with a frequency above 0.0001, which together covered more than 99% of the repertoires. The TCS score was defined as the ratio of F50 (clonal expansion) to E x V (chaos), calculated using BLOSUM62-based TCRdist between CDR3 peptides within each V-J. Welch's t-statistics and random forest reduced some 510 V-J features to fewer than 15, which were used in a naive Bayes classifier (R e1071). TCRdb reworked the public reads: Q25 trimming with fastp, MiXCR clone assembly, productive beta chains retained. Every entry covers one CDR3 protein and lists the most common genes and DNA from its rows. The V and J calls reflect TCRdb's pipeline rather than the authors' work. The sample profile shows around 690,000 distinct CDR3 sequences; less than 25% of them were found once. The top ten constitute under 35% of the sample.

Moderately to severely active disease, a Clinical Activity Score of at least 3, a NOSPECS grade of at least 4, and a duration under 3 months were present in ophthalmopathy patients. Any patient with an uncontrolled infection, another autoimmune disease, pregnancy or lactation was excluded. Diagnoses were based on clinical symptoms, serum thyroxine and TRAb, thyroid ultrasound and orbital computed tomography. Ficoll-Paque density gradient centrifugation was used to isolate PBMCs from 8.5 to 10 ml of fresh peripheral blood. Total RNA was extracted using Trizol reagent, and RNA quality was assessed on an Agilent 2100 Bioanalyzer. A note on this clonotype: Its recognized antigen is unknown. Qualities for individual bases were not recorded, and no much larger clone is one base off.

The CDR3 covers 13 residues, taking in both the cysteine and the phenylalanine. The retained sequence is limited to the CDR3, 39 bases, with the frame set at the first base. According to the germline V gene, CDR1 reads MNHGY and CDR2 reads SVAAGI. V is clipped by 3 bases and J by 5 bases, and the sequence between their germline boundaries is 10 bases long. Sequenced input: blood. The clonotype originates from a man aged 30-40 years with Graves' ophthalmopathy. The V and J genes are TRBV6-9 and TRBJ1-2, with no D gene named confidently. The CDR3 region has the sequence CASSYWLGYGYTF. The DNA sequence reads TGTGCCAGCAGTTACTGGCTAGGGTATGGCTACACCTTC.